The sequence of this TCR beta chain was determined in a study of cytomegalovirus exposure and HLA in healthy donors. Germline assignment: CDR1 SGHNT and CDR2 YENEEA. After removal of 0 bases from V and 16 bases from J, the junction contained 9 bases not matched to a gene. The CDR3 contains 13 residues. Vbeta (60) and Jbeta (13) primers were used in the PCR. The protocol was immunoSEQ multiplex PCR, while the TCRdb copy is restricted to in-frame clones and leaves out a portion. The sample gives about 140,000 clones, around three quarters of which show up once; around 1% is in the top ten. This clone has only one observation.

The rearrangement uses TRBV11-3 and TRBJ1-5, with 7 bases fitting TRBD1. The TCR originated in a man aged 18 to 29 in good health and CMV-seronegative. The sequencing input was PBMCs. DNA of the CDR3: TGTGCCAGCAGCTTAGATCTACAGAGGGACAGACATTTT. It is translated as CASSLDLQRDRHF. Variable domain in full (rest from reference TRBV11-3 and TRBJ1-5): EAGVVQSPRYKIIEKKQPVAFWCNPISGHNTLYWYLQNLGQGPELLIRYENEEAVDDSQLPKDRFSAERLKGVDSTLKIQPAELGDSAVYLCASSLDLQRDRHFGDGTRLSIL.